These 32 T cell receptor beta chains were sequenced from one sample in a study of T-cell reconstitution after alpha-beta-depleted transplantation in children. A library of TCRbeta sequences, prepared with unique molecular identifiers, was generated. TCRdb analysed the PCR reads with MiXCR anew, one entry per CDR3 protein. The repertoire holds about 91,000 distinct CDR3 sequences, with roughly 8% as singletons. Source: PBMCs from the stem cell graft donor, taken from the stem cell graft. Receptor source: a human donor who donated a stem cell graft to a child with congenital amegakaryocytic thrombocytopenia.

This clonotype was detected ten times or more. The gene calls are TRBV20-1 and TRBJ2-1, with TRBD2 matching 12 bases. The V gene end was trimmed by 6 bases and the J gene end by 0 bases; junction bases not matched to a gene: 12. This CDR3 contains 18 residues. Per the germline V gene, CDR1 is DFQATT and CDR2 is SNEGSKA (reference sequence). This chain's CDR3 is CSADTGLAGTSSYNEQFF. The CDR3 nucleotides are TGCAGTGCGGACACGGGACTAGCGGGTACTAGCTCCTACAATGAGCAGTTCTTC.

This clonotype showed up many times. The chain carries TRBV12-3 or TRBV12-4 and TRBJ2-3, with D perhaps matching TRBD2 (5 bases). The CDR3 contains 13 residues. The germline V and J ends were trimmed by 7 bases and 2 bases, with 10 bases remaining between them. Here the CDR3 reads CASKDSDTDTQYF. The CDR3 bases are TGTGCCAGCAAGGACTCTGACACAGATACGCAGTATTTT.

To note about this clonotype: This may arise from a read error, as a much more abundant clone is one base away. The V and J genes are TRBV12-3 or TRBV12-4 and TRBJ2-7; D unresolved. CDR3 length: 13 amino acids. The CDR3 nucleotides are TGTGCCAGCAGTTTGGCACGATCCTACGACCAGTACTTC. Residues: CASSLARSYDQYF.

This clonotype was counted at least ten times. This CDR3 reads CASKGASGTSTDTQYF. The CDR3 coding sequence is TGTGCCAGCAAAGGGGCTAGCGGGACGAGCACAGATACGCAGTATTTT. The chain carries TRBV2 and TRBJ2-3; 9 nucleotides line up with TRBD2. This CDR3 contains 16 residues. Per the germline V gene, CDR1 is SNHLY and CDR2 is FYNNEI. Trimming took 7 bases from V and 0 from J; bases not matched to a gene: 8.

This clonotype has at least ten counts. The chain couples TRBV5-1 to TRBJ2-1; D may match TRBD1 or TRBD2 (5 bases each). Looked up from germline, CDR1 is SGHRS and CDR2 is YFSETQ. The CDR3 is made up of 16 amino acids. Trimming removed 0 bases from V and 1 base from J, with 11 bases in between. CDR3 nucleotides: TGCGCCAGCAGCTTGGCCGGTGGGGGTTCCTACAATGAGCAGTTCTTC. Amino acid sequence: CASSLAGGGSYNEQFF.

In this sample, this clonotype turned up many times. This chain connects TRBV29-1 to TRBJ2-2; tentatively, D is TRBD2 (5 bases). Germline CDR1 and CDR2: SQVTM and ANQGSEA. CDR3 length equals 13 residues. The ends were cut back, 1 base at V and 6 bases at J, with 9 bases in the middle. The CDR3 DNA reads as TGCAGCGTTGAAGTGACGGGGTCCGGGGAGCTGTTTTTT. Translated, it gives CSVEVTGSGELFF.

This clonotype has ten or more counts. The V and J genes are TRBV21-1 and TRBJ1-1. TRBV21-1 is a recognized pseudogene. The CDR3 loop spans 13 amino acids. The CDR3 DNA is TGTGCCAGCACCATTCGGTTCCCCACTGAAGCTTTCTTT. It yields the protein CASTIRFPTEAFF.

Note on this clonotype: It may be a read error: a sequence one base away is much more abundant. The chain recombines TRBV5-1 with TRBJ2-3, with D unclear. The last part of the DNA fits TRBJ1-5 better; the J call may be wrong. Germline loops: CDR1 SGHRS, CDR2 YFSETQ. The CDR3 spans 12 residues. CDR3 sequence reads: CASSFHPDTQHF. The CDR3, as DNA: TGCGCCAGCAGCTTCCATCCAGATACGCAGCATTTT.

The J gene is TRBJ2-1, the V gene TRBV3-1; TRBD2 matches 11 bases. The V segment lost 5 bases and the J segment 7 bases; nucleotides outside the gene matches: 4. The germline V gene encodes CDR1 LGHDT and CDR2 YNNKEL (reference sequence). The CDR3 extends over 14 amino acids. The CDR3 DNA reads TGTGCCAGCAGCTCTCGGACTAGCGGGAATGAGCAGTTCTTC. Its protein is CASSSRTSGNEQFF.

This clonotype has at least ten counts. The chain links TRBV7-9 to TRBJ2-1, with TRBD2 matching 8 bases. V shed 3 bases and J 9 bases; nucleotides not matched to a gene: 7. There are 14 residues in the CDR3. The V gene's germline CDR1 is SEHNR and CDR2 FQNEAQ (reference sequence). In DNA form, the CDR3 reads TGTGCCAGCAGCTTGGCCGAGGGACTAGGTGAGCAGTTCTTC. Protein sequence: CASSLAEGLGEQFF. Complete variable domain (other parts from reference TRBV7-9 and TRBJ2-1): DTGVSQNPRHKITKRGQNVTFRCDPISEHNRLYWYRQTLGQGPEFLTYFQNEAQLEKSRLLSDRFSAERPKGSFSTLEIQRTEQGDSAMYLCASSLAEGLGEQFFGPGTRLTVL.

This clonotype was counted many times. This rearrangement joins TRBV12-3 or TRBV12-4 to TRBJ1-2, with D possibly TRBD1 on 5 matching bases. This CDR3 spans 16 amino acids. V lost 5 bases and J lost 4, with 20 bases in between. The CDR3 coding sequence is TGTGCCAGCAGTCGAATCTCACTCCTAGGGGCCTATGGCTACACCTTC. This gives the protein CASSRISLLGAYGYTF.

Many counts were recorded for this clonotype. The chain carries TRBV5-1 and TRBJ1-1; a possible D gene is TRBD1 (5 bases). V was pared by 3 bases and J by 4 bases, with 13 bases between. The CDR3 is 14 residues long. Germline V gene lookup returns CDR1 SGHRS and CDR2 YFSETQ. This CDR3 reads CASSWGGDPTEAFF. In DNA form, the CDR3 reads TGCGCCAGCAGCTGGGGAGGGGATCCCACTGAAGCTTTCTTT.

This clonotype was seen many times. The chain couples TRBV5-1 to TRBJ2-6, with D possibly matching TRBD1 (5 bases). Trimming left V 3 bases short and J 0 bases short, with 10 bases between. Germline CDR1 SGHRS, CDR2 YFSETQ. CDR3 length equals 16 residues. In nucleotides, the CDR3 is TGCGCCAGCAGCTCCGGACACAACTCTGGGGCCAACGTCCTGACTTTC. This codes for CASSSGHNSGANVLTF.

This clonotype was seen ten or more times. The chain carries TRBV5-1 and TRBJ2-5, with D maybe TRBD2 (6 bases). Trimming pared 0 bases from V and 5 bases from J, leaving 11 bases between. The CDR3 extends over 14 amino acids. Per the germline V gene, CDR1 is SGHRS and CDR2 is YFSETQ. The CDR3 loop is CASSLEWAGETQYF. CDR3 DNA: TGCGCCAGCAGCTTGGAGTGGGCGGGGGAGACCCAGTACTTC.

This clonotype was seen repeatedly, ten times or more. CDR3 sequence: CASSLGVGNEQFF. CDR3 coding DNA: TGTGCCAGCAGCTTAGGTGTGGGCAATGAGCAGTTCTTC. The chain employs TRBV7-9 and TRBJ2-1; D uncertain. CDR1 is SEHNR and CDR2 is FQNEAQ in the germline V gene (reference sequence). This CDR3 has 13 amino acids. Trimming removed 1 base at V and 6 bases at J, with 7 bases between. The whole variable domain, remainder taken from reference TRBV7-9 and TRBJ2-1, is DTGVSQNPRHKITKRGQNVTFRCDPISEHNRLYWYRQTLGQGPEFLTYFQNEAQLEKSRLLSDRFSAERPKGSFSTLEIQRTEQGDSAMYLCASSLGVGNEQFFGPGTRLTVL.

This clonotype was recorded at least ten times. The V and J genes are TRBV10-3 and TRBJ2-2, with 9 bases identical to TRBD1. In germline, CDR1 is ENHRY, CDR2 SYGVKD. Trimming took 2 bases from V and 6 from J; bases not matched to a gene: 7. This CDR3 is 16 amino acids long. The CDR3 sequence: CAISEQSGQGPGELFF. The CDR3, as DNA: TGTGCCATCAGTGAGCAATCCGGACAGGGGCCCGGGGAGCTGTTTTTT.

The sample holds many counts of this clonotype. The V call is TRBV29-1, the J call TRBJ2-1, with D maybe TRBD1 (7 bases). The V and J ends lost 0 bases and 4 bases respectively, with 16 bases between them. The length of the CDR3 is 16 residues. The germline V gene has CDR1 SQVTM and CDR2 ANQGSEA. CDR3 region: CSVEDPDRRGYNEQFF. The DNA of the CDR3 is TGCAGCGTTGAAGACCCGGACAGGAGGGGATACAATGAGCAGTTCTTC.

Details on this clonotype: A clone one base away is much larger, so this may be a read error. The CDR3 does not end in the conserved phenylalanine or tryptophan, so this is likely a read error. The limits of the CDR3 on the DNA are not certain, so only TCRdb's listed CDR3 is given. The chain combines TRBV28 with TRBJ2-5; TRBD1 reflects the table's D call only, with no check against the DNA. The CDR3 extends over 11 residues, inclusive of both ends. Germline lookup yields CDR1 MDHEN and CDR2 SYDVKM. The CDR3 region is CASSGRDRAYL.

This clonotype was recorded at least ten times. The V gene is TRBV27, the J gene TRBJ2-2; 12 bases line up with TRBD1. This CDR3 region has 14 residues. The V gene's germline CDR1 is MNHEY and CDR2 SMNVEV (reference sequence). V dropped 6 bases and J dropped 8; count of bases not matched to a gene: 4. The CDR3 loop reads CASSGTGGKGELFF. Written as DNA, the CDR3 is TGTGCCAGCAGCGGGACAGGGGGCAAAGGGGAGCTGTTTTTT.

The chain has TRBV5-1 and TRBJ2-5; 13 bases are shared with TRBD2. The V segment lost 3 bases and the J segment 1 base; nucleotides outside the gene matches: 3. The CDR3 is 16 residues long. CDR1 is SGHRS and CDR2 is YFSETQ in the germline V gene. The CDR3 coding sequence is TGCGCCAGCAGCTGGGGACTAGCGGGGACCCAAGAGACCCAGTACTTC. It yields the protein CASSWGLAGTQETQYF.

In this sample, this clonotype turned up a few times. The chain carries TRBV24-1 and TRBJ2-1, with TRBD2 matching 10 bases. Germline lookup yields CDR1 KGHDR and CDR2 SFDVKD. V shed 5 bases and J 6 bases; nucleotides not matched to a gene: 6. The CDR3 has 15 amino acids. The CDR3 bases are TGTGCCACCAGTGTTCGGCTAGCGGGGGTCAATGAGCAGTTCTTC. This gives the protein CATSVRLAGVNEQFF.

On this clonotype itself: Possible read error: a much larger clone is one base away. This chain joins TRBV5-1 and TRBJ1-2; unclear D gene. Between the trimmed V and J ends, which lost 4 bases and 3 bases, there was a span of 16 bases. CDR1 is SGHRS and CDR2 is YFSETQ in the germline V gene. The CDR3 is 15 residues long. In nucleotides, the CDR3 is TGCGCCAGCAGCACTCAGCGGGCGGGCGACTATGGCTACACCTTC. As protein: CASSTQRAGDYGYTF. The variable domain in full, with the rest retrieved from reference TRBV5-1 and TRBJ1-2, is KAGVTQTPRYLIKTRGQQVTLSCSPISGHRSVSWYQQTPGQGLQFLFEYFSETQRNKGNFPGRFSGRQFSNSRSEMNVSTLELGDSALYLCASSTQRAGDYGYTFGSGTRLTVV.

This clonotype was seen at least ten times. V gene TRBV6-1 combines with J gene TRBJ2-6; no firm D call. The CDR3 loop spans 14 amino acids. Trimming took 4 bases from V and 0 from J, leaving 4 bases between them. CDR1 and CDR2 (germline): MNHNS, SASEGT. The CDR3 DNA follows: TGTGCCAGCAGTGTCTACTCTGGGGCCAACGTCCTGACTTTC. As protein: CASSVYSGANVLTF.

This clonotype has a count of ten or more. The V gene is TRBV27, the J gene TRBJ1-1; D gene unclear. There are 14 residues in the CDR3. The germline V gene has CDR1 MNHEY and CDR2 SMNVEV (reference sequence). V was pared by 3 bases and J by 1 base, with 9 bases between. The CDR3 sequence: CASSFLSGNTEAFF. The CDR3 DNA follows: TGTGCCAGCAGTTTTCTGTCAGGGAACACTGAAGCTTTCTTT.

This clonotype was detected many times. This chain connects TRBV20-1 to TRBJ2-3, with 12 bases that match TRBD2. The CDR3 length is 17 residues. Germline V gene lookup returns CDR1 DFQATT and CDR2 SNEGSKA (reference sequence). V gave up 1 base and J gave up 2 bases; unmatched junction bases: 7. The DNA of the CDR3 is TGCAGTGCTAGAGCTGGGCTAGCGGGGGGGCCCACAGATACGCAGTATTTT. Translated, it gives CSARAGLAGGPTDTQYF.

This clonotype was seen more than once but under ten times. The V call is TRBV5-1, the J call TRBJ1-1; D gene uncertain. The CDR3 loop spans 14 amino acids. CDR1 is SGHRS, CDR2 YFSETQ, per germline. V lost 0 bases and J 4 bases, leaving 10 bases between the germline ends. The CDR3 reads CASSLDPGFTEAFF. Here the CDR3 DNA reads TGCGCCAGCAGCTTGGATCCCGGGTTCACTGAAGCTTTCTTT.

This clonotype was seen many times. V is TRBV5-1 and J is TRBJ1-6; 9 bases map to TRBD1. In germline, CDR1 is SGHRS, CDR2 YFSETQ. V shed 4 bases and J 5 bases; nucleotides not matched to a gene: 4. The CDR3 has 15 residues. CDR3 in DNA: TGCGCCAGCAGCAGATGGACAGGGGATAATTCACCCCTCCACTTT. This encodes CASSRWTGDNSPLHF.

The CDR3: CTAGGGWNAFF. The CDR3, as DNA: TGCACCGCGGGGGGAGGGTGGAATGCTTTCTTT. This rearrangement joins TRBV29-1 to TRBJ1-1, with D possibly being TRBD1 (5 bases). The germline V gene has CDR1 SQVTM and CDR2 ANQGSEA. The length of the CDR3 is 11 residues.

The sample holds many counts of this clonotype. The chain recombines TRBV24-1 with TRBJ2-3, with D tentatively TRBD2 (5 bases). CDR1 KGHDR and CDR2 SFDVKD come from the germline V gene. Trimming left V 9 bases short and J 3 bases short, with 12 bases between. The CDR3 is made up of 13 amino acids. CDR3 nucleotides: TGTGCCACCGAGGGAGATGGAACAGATACGCAGTATTTT. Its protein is CATEGDGTDTQYF.

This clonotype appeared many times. The CDR3 region is CAIGGGGFDEQFF. The CDR3 DNA reads TGTGCCATCGGCGGTGGAGGTTTCGATGAGCAGTTCTTC. V usage is TRBV7-9 and J usage is TRBJ2-1, with a tentative D call TRBD2 (5 bases). Germline CDR1 reads SEHNR; CDR2 reads FQNEAQ (reference sequence). There are 13 residues in the CDR3. With 10 bases removed from V and 8 bases from J, the gap between germline ends came to 18 bases.

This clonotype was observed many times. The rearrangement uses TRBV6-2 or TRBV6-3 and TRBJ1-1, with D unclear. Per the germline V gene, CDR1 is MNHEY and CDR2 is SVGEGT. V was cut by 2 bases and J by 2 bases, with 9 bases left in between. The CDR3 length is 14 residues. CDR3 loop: CASSYRQANTEAFF. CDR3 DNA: TGTGCCAGCAGTTACCGCCAGGCCAACACTGAAGCTTTCTTT.

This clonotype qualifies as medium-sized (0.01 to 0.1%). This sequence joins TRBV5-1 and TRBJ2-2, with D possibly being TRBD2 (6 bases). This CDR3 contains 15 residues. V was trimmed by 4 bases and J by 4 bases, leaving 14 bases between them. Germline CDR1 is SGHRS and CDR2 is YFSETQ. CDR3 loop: CASSITPAGTGELFF. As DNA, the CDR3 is TGCGCCAGCAGCATAACCCCAGCGGGCACCGGGGAGCTGTTTTTT.